Each of the 21 T cell receptor beta chains below was sequenced from the same sample in a study of cytomegalovirus exposure and HLA in healthy donors. The PCR used 60 Vbeta and 13 Jbeta primers. Measured with immunoSEQ multiplex PCR; TCRdb has only the in-frame clones, and not every one. The profile shows tens of thousands of clones, about 66% of them singletons. Sample: PBMCs. All receptors come from a man aged 35 to 55 in good health and CMV-seropositive.

This clone showed up just once. CDR3 nucleotide sequence: TGTGCCAGCAGCGTAACAGGGAGTTGGGAGACCCAGTACTTC. The encoded protein is CASSVTGSWETQYF. V usage is TRBV9 and J usage is TRBJ2-5; a weak D match, TRBD1 (6 bases). The CDR3 totals 14 residues. Trimming took 1 base from V and 5 from J, leaving 12 bases between them. Per germline, CDR1 SGDLS and CDR2 YYNGEE.

The chain combines TRBV7-6 with TRBJ2-7; the D gene is possibly TRBD1 (5 bases). CDR3 size: 15 residues. CDR1 is SGHVS and CDR2 is FNYEAQ in the germline V gene. The V end lost 1 base, the J end lost 2 bases, and 12 bases lay between the germline ends. The CDR3 spells CASSLDPDKAYEQYF. CDR3 DNA sequence: TGTGCCAGCAGCTTAGATCCGGACAAAGCCTACGAGCAGTACTTC.

V is TRBV6-1 and J is TRBJ2-5, with 7 bases aligning to TRBD2. The better agreement between TRBJ2-7 and the DNA end casts doubt on the J call. This CDR3 comprises 10 residues. Germline CDR1 reads MNHNS; CDR2 reads SASEGT. The CDR3 loop reads CASRGVEQYF. CDR3 coding DNA: TGTGCCAGTCGGGGGGTCGAGCAGTACTTC.

The chain combines TRBV6-6 with TRBJ1-2; possibly TRBD1 for D (6 bases). Germline CDR1 is MNHNY and CDR2 is SVGAGI (reference sequence). This CDR3 comprises 14 residues. V lost 5 bases to trimming and J lost 5 bases, with 15 bases between them. CDR3 protein: CASSTPTGSYGYTF. The DNA of the CDR3 is TGTGCCAGCAGTACTCCGACAGGCTCTTATGGCTACACCTTC.

This sequence joins TRBV30 and TRBJ1-1; D perhaps matches TRBD1 (5 bases). Trimming stripped 0 bases from V and 2 bases from J, with 10 bases between. CDR3 length equals 14 residues. Germline loops: CDR1 GTSNPN, CDR2 SVGIG (reference sequence). The chain's CDR3 is CAWSVLGGNTEAFF. CDR3 sequence (DNA): TGTGCCTGGAGTGTACTGGGGGGAAACACTGAAGCTTTCTTT.

This clone came up a few times. J is TRBJ2-2 and V is TRBV9; a weak D match, TRBD1 (6 bases). Between the trimmed V and J ends, which lost 0 bases and 0 bases, there was a span of 9 bases. This CDR3 has 16 amino acids. Germline V CDR1 and CDR2: SGDLS, YYNGEE. The DNA of the CDR3 is TGTGCCAGCAGCGTAGGAACAGGGTCGAACACCGGGGAGCTGTTTTTT. The encoded protein is CASSVGTGSNTGELFF.

A few counts support this clone. CDR3 bases: TGTGCCAGCAGTTACTCGGGACTCCAGGATGAGCAGTTCTTC. Translated: CASSYSGLQDEQFF. This chain connects TRBV6-5 to TRBJ2-1; TRBD2 is a possible D gene (6 bases). Trimming pared 0 bases from V and 8 bases from J, leaving 11 bases between. CDR3 length equals 14 residues. Germline CDR1 MNHEY, CDR2 SVGAGI.

This rearrangement joins TRBV5-6 to TRBJ2-3; 7 positions agree with TRBD2. V shed 2 bases and J 6 bases; nucleotides not matched to a gene: 9. From germline, CDR1 is SGHDT and CDR2 YYEEEE. The CDR3 spans 15 residues. CDR3 nucleotide sequence: TGTGCCAGCAGCTTAGTACGACTAGCCGCCGATACGCAGTATTTT. Its protein product is CASSLVRLAADTQYF.

V gene TRBV11-2 combines with J gene TRBJ2-3; a weak D match, TRBD1 (5 bases). CDR1 SGHAT and CDR2 FQNNGV come from the germline V gene. The length of the CDR3 is 15 residues. V dropped 3 bases and J dropped 2 bases, with 12 bases sitting between them. The CDR3 is CASSFWGLLTDTQYF. In nucleotides, the CDR3 is TGTGCCAGCAGCTTCTGGGGCCTACTCACAGATACGCAGTATTTT.

CDR3 residues: CASSADRGIDTQYF. DNA for the CDR3: TGTGCCAGCAGCGCGGACAGGGGGATAGATACGCAGTATTTT. The V gene is TRBV5-4, the J gene TRBJ2-3, with 10 bases aligning to TRBD1. The CDR3 length is 14 residues. Trimming at V came to 4 bases and at J to 5 bases, leaving 4 bases not matched to a gene. CDR1 SGHNT and CDR2 YYREEE come from the germline V gene (reference sequence).

The V and J genes are TRBV5-1 and TRBJ1-2, with 7 bases identical to TRBD1. Germline V gene data show CDR1 as SGHRS and CDR2 as YFSETQ. The V and J ends lost 0 bases and 3 bases, in that order; junction bases with no gene match: 5. The CDR3 is 15 amino acids. In nucleotides, the CDR3 is TGCGCCAGCAGCTTGGGGGACAGACAGTACTATGGCTACACCTTC. Encoded protein: CASSLGDRQYYGYTF.

CDR3 nucleotide sequence: TGTGCCAGCCAGGGCTACGAGCAGTACTTC. This sequence encodes CASQGYEQYF. The gene calls are TRBV2 and TRBJ2-7; possibly TRBD1 for D (5 bases). Germline-derived CDR1 and CDR2 are SNHLY and FYNNEI. This CDR3 comprises 10 residues. Trimming shortened V by 8 bases and J by 3 bases, and 5 bases separated the two germline ends.

The V call is TRBV9, the J call TRBJ2-5, with 9 bases matching TRBD2. This CDR3 comprises 17 residues. V gave up 2 bases and J gave up 9 bases; unmatched junction bases: 17. In germline, CDR1 is SGDLS, CDR2 YYNGEE. In nucleotides, the CDR3 is TGTGCCAGCAGCGTGACCGGGACTAGCAATGTGGTAGATGCCCAGTACTTC. Amino acid sequence: CASSVTGTSNVVDAQYF.

V gene TRBV15 combines with J gene TRBJ2-7; possible D gene TRBD1, 5 bases. This CDR3 is built from 13 residues. Trimming removed 3 bases from V and 6 bases from J, with 12 bases in between. Germline V gene sequence: CDR1 LNHNV, CDR2 YYDKDF (reference sequence). The CDR3 is CATSRGRLGEQYF. The CDR3 coding sequence is TGTGCCACCAGCAGGGGGCGTCTGGGCGAGCAGTACTTC.

V and J are TRBV30 and TRBJ1-1, with a possible D match to TRBD1 (5 bases). V was clipped by 4 bases and J by 6 bases, with 12 bases between them. This CDR3 region has 12 residues. The germline V gene encodes CDR1 GTSNPN and CDR2 SVGIG (reference sequence). CDR3 loop: CAWTGLIPEAFF. CDR3 coding DNA: TGTGCCTGGACAGGGTTAATCCCTGAAGCTTTCTTT.

CDR3 sequence reads: CSVPEGGVLTF. CDR3 DNA sequence: TGCAGCGTCCCCGAGGGGGGGGTTCTCACCTTC. The rearrangement links TRBV29-1 to TRBJ1-2, with D possibly TRBD1 on 6 matching bases. V was cut by 6 bases and J by 13 bases, with 18 bases left in between. The CDR3 covers 11 residues. Germline V gives CDR1 SQVTM, CDR2 ANQGSEA.

This clone was observed a few times. V usage is TRBV7-2 and J usage is TRBJ2-7; D might be TRBD2 (8 bases). Germline-derived CDR1 and CDR2 are SGHTA and FQGNSA. The V gene lost 4 bases and the J gene lost 4 bases, with 20 bases spanning the gap. CDR3 length: 16 amino acids. DNA for the CDR3: TGTGCCAGCAGCTCCTCCCGGGAGGGGGCCTTTTACGAGCAGTACTTC. Translation: CASSSSREGAFYEQYF.

The chain couples TRBV30 to TRBJ1-5, with 7 bases fitting TRBD1. Germline V gene sequence: CDR1 GTSNPN, CDR2 SVGIG (reference sequence). The J segment lost 2 bases and the V segment lost 5 bases, leaving 6 bases of the junction unmatched. This CDR3 region has 14 residues. The CDR3 loop reads CAWAATGRNQPQHF. The CDR3 DNA reads as TGTGCCTGGGCTGCGACAGGGCGCAATCAGCCCCAGCATTTT.

The chain recombines TRBV7-9 with TRBJ2-3; 7 positions match TRBD2. V dropped 2 bases and J dropped 4; count of bases not matched to a gene: 6. The CDR3 length is 15 residues. CDR1 SEHNR and CDR2 FQNEAQ come from the germline V gene (reference sequence). The CDR3 DNA reads TGTGCCAGCAGCTTATATGGGGAGGGGTCAGATACGCAGTATTTT. This sequence encodes CASSLYGEGSDTQYF.

Only a few counts were recorded for this clone. The chain carries TRBV7-3 and TRBJ2-2; 7 bases map to TRBD1. In germline, CDR1 is SGHTA, CDR2 FQGTGA. The junction had 3 bases not matched to a gene; V was cut back by 6 bases and J by 2 bases. CDR3 length: 14 amino acids. This chain's CDR3 is CASRGQTNTGELFF. CDR3 nucleotides: TGTGCCAGCAGGGGACAGACAAACACCGGGGAGCTGTTTTTT.

V is TRBV5-4 and J is TRBJ2-2, with 8 bases lining up with TRBD1. Per the germline V gene, CDR1 is SGHNT and CDR2 is YYREEE (reference sequence). The CDR3 contains 15 residues. The V segment lost 3 bases and the J segment 3 bases; nucleotides outside the gene matches: 4. The CDR3 sequence: CASSSGGADTGELFF. In DNA, the CDR3 is TGTGCCAGCAGCTCAGGGGGCGCAGACACCGGGGAGCTGTTTTTT. Drawing the rest from reference TRBV5-4 and TRBJ2-2, the complete variable domain is ETGVTQSPTHLIKTRGQQVTLRCSSQSGHNTVSWYQQALGQGPQFIFQYYREEENGRGNFPPRFSGLQFPNYSSELNVNALELDDSALYLCASSSGGADTGELFFGEGSRLTVL.